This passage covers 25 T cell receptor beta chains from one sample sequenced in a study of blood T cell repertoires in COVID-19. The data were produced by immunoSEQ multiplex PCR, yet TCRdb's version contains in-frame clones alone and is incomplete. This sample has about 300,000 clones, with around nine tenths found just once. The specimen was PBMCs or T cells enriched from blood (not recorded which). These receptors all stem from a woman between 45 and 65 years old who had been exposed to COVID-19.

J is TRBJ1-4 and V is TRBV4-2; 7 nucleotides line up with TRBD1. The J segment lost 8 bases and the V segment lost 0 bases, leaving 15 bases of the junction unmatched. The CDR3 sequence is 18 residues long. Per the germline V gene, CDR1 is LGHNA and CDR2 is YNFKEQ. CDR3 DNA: TGTGCCAGCAGCCAAGACCACCGACAGGGCACGTATAGAGAAAAACTGTTTTTT. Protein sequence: CASSQDHRQGTYREKLFF.

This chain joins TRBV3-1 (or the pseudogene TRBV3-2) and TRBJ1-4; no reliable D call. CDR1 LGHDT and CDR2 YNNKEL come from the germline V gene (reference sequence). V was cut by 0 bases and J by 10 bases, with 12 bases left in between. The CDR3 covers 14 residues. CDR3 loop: CASSQETQRGKLFF. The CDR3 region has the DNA TGTGCCAGCAGCCAAGAAACCCAGCGGGGAAAACTGTTTTTT.

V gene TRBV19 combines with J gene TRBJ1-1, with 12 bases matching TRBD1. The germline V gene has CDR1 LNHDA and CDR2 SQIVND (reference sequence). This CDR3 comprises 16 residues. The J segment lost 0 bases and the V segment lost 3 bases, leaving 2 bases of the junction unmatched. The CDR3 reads CASSIGTGGLNTEAFF. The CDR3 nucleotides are TGTGCCAGTAGTATCGGGACAGGGGGCTTGAACACTGAAGCTTTCTTT.

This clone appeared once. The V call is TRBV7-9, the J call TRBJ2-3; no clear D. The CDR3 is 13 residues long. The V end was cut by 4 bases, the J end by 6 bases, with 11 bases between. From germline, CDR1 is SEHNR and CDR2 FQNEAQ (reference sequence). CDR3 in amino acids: CASSYSLKDTQYF. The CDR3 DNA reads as TGTGCCAGCAGCTATTCGCTAAAGGATACGCAGTATTTT.

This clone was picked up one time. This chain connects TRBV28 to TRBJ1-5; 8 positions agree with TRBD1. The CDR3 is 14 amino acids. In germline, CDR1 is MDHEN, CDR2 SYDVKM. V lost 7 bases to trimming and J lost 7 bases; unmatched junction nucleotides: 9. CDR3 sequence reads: CASMWQGARQPQHF. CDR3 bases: TGTGCCAGCATGTGGCAGGGGGCGAGGCAGCCCCAGCATTTT.

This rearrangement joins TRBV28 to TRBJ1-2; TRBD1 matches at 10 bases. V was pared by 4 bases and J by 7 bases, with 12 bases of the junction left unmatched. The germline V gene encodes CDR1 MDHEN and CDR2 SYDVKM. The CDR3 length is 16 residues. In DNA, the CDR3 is TGTGCCAGCAGTTATATCCCGGGACAGGGGAGTCGTGGCTACACCTTC. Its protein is CASSYIPGQGSRGYTF.

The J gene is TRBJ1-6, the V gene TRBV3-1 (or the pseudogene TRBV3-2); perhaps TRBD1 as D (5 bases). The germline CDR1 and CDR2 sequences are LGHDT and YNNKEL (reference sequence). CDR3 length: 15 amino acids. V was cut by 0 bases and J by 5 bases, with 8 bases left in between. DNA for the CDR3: TGTGCCAGCAGCCAAGAGGCAGGGCATAATTCACCCCTCCACTTT. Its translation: CASSQEAGHNSPLHF.

The CDR3 DNA follows: TGTGCCAGCAGCCGCGTGACAGGGGATAACTATGGCAATCAGCCCCAGCATTTT. As protein: CASSRVTGDNYGNQPQHF. The rearrangement uses TRBV7-9 and TRBJ1-5; 8 nucleotides align to TRBD1. The CDR3 has 18 amino acids. Trimming at V came to 5 bases and at J to 2 bases, leaving 14 bases not matched to a gene. Per the germline V gene, CDR1 is SEHNR and CDR2 is FQNEAQ (reference sequence).

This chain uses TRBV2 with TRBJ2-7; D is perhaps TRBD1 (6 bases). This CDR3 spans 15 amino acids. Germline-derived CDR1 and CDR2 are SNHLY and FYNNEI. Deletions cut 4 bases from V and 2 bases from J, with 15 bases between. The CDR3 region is CASSAGRDTTYEQYF. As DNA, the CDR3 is TGTGCCAGCAGTGCAGGCCGGGACACCACCTACGAGCAGTACTTC.

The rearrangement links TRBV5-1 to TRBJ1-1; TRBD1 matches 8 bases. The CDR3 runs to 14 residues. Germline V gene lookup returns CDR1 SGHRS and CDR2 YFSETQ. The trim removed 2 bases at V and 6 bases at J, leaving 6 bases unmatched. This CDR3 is CASSFNQGAAEAFF. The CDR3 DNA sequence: TGCGCCAGCAGCTTCAACCAGGGGGCTGCTGAAGCTTTCTTT. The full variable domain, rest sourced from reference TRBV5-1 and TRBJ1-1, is KAGVTQTPRYLIKTRGQQVTLSCSPISGHRSVSWYQQTPGQGLQFLFEYFSETQRNKGNFPGRFSGRQFSNSRSEMNVSTLELGDSALYLCASSFNQGAAEAFFGQGTRLTVV.

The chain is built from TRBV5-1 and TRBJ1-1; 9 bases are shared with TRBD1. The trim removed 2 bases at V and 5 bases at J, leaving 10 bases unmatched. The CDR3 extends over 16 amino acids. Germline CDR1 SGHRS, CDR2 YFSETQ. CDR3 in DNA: TGCGCCAGCAGCTTCTTCACAGGGGGCGCAGGAACTGAAGCTTTCTTT. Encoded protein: CASSFFTGGAGTEAFF.

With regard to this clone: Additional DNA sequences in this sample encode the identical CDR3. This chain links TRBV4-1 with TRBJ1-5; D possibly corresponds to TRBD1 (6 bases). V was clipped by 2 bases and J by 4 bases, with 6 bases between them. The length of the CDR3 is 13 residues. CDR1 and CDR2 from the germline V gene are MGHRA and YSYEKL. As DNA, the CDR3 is TGCGCCAGCAGCCAACAGGGGAATCAGCCCCAGCATTTT. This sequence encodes CASSQQGNQPQHF.

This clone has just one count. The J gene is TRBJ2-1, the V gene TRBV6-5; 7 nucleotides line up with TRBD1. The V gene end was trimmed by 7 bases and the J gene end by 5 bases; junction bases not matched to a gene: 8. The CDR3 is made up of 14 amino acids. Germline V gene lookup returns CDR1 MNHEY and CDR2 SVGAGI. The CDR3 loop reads CASKQGIGDNEQFF. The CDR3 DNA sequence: TGTGCCAGCAAACAGGGGATCGGGGACAATGAGCAGTTCTTC.

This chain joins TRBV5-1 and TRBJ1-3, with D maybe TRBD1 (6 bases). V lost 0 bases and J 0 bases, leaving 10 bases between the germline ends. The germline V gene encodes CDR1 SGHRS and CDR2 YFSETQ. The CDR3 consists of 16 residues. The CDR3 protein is CASSLDRANSGNTIYF. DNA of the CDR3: TGCGCCAGCAGCTTGGACAGGGCCAACTCTGGAAACACCATATATTTT.

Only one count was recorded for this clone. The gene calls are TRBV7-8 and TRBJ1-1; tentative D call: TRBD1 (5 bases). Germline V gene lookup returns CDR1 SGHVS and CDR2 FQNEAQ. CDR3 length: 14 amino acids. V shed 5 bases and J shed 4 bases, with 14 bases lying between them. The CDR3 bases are TGTGCCAGCAGCCCAAGACAGCGGGGCACTGAAGCTTTCTTT. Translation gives CASSPRQRGTEAFF.

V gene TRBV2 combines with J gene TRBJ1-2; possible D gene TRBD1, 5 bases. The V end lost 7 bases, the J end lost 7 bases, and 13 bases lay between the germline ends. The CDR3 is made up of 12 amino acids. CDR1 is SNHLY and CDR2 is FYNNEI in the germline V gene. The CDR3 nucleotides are TGTGCCAGCATTAAGGGGAACGGTGGCTACACCTTC. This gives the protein CASIKGNGGYTF.

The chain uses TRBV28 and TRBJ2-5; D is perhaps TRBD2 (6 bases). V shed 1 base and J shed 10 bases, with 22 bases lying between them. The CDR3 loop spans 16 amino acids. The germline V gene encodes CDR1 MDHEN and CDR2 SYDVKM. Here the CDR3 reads CASSLYPQGSTEGQYF. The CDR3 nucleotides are TGTGCCAGCAGTTTATATCCCCAGGGCTCCACGGAGGGCCAGTACTTC.

CDR3 sequence: CATSIGNQPQHF. CDR3 DNA: TGTGCCACCAGTATCGGGAATCAGCCCCAGCATTTT. The chain recombines TRBV24-1 with TRBJ1-5, with D uncertain. This CDR3 is built from 12 residues. Germline values: CDR1 KGHDR, CDR2 SFDVKD. The V end lost 6 bases, the J end lost 4 bases, and 6 bases lay between the germline ends.

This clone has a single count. CDR3 DNA sequence: TGTGCCAGCAGCAGGGGACCCGCTAACTATGGCTACACCTTC. This sequence encodes CASSRGPANYGYTF. The chain uses TRBV27 and TRBJ1-2; D might be TRBD1 (6 bases). Per germline, CDR1 MNHEY and CDR2 SMNVEV (reference sequence). CDR3 size: 14 residues. V gave up 6 bases and J gave up 0 bases, with 11 bases separating them.

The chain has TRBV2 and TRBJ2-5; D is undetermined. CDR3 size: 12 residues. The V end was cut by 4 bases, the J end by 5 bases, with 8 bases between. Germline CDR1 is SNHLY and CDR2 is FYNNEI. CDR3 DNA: TGTGCCAGCAGTGGATACAGCGAGACCCAGTACTTC. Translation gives CASSGYSETQYF.

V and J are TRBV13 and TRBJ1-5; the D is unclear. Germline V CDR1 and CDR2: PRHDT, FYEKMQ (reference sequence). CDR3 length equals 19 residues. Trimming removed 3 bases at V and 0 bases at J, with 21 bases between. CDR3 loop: CASSLIRQPILYSNQPQHF. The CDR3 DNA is TGTGCCAGCAGCTTGATCAGGCAGCCGATTCTCTATAGCAATCAGCCCCAGCATTTT.

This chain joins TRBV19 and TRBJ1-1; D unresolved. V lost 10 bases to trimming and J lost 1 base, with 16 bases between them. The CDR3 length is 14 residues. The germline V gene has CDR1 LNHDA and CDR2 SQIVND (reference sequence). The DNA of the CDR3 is TGTGCCACCCGACTTCCGGTTTCGAACACTGAAGCTTTCTTT. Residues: CATRLPVSNTEAFF.

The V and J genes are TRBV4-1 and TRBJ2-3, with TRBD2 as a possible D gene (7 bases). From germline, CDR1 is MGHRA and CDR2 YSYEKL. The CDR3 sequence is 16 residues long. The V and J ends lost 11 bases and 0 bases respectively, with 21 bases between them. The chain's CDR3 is CAGGGGESRSTDTQYF. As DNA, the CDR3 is TGCGCCGGAGGGGGGGGCGAGAGCCGAAGCACAGATACGCAGTATTTT.

The CDR3 reads CASSSPMTGSTPDTQYF. In DNA form, the CDR3 reads TGTGCCAGCAGCTCCCCAATGACGGGGTCAACCCCAGATACGCAGTATTTT. This chain links TRBV5-4 with TRBJ2-3, with a possible D match to TRBD2 (5 bases). The V gene lost 3 bases and the J gene lost 4 bases, with 21 bases spanning the gap. The CDR3 extends over 17 amino acids. Per the germline V gene, CDR1 is SGHNT and CDR2 is YYREEE (reference sequence).

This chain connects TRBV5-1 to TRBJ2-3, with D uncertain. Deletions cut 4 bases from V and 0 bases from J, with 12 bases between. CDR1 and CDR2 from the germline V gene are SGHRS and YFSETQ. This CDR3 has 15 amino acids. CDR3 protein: CASSLNIASTDTQYF. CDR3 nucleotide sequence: TGCGCCAGCAGCCTCAATATAGCCAGCACAGATACGCAGTATTTT.